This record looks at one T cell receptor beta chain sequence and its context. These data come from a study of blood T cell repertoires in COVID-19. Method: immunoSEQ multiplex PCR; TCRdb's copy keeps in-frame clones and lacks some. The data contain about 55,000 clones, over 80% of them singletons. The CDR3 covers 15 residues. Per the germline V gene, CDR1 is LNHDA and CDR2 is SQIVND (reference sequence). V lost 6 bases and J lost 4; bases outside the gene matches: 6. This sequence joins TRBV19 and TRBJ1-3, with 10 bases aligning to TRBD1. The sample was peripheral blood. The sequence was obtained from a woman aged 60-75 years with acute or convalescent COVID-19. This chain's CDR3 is CASSRQGARGNTIYF. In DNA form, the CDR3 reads TGTGCCAGTAGCCGACAGGGGGCGCGGGGAAACACCATATATTTT.